The next 32 T cell receptor beta chains were all read from a single sample in a study of early T cells in non-severe SARS-CoV-2 infection. In TCRdb, the 5' RACE reads were re-called with MiXCR into one record per CDR3 protein. The sample includes fewer than 110,000 distinct CDR3 sequences, around 10% of them seen just once. Sequencing input: whole blood. Receptor source: an adult who was a healthcare worker with PCR-confirmed SARS-CoV-2 infection or an uninfected control (not recorded which).

This clonotype was observed once. This may come from a read error, since a much larger clone is one base off. The V and J genes are TRBV14 and TRBJ2-2; no definite D call. The CDR3 spans 16 residues. Germline V gene lookup returns CDR1 SGHDN and CDR2 FVKESK. Trimming stripped 3 bases from V and 3 bases from J, with 14 bases between. The CDR3 region is CASSHPNTRYTGELFF. CDR3 coding DNA: TGTGCCAGCAGCCACCCCAATACTCGTTACACCGGGGAGCTGTTTTTT. The entire variable domain, with the rest obtained from reference TRBV14 and TRBJ2-2, is as follows: EAGVTQFPSHSVIEKGQTVTLRCDPISGHDNLYWYRRVMGKEIKFLLHFVKESKQDESGMPNNRFLAERTGGTYSTLKVQPAELEDSGVYFCASSHPNTRYTGELFFGEGSRLTVL.

This clonotype was observed a handful of times. V is TRBV7-2 and J is TRBJ2-6; D unclear. The CDR3 is made up of 14 amino acids. With 0 bases removed from V and 2 bases from J, the gap between germline ends came to 2 bases. Germline V gene lookup returns CDR1 SGHTA and CDR2 FQGNSA. The DNA of the CDR3 is TGTGCCAGCAGCTTAGCCCCTGGGGCCAACGTCCTGACTTTC. It specifies CASSLAPGANVLTF.

A few counts support this clonotype. This chain connects TRBV5-1 to TRBJ2-7; no definite D call. CDR3 length equals 15 residues. Germline assignment: CDR1 SGHRS and CDR2 YFSETQ. V was trimmed by 3 bases and J by 5 bases, leaving 18 bases between them. The CDR3 sequence: CASSSPPRVGDEQYF. The CDR3 nucleotides are TGCGCCAGCAGCTCCCCGCCCCGGGTCGGAGACGAGCAGTACTTC.

In this sample, this clonotype turned up a few times. The rearrangement links TRBV24-1 to TRBJ2-3, with D unresolved. CDR3 length: 14 amino acids. Trimming took off 5 bases at V and 6 bases at J, with 14 bases between the two ends. CDR1 and CDR2 from the germline V gene are KGHDR and SFDVKD. The CDR3 region is CATSGGRTRDTQYF. CDR3 nucleotides: TGTGCCACCAGTGGCGGACGGACCAGGGATACGCAGTATTTT.

This clonotype came up many times. V and J are TRBV18 and TRBJ2-3; D may be TRBD1 or TRBD2 (5 bases each). Germline V gene data show CDR1 as KGHSH and CDR2 as LQKENI. V lost 1 base, J lost 4 bases, and 15 bases lay in between. The length of the CDR3 is 16 residues. The CDR3, as DNA: TGTGCCAGCTCACCACGGGACCCCCCTCGGGCAGATACGCAGTATTTT. Encoded protein: CASSPRDPPRADTQYF.

The sample holds a few counts of this clonotype. CDR3 loop: CAISGRDGGTEAFF. CDR3 nucleotides: TGTGCCATCAGTGGTCGGGACGGAGGCACTGAAGCTTTCTTT. The J gene is TRBJ1-1, the V gene TRBV10-3, with a weak D call TRBD1 (5 bases). The ends were cut back, 4 bases at V and 4 bases at J, with 13 bases in the middle. This CDR3 comprises 14 residues. CDR1 is ENHRY, CDR2 SYGVKD, per germline.

This clonotype was recorded at least ten times. The rearrangement joins TRBV12-3 or TRBV12-4 to TRBJ1-6; TRBD1 might be the D (5 bases). The CDR3 contains 15 residues. V was clipped by 3 bases and J by 4 bases, with 10 bases between them. CDR3 sequence: CASSFRDYYNSPLHF. CDR3 bases: TGTGCCAGCAGTTTCAGGGACTATTATAATTCACCCCTCCACTTT.

This clonotype was observed at least ten times. The chain uses TRBV5-1 and TRBJ2-3, with D maybe TRBD1 (6 bases). Germline assignment: CDR1 SGHRS and CDR2 YFSETQ. Trimming removed 1 base from V and 6 bases from J, with 15 bases in between. The CDR3 is 15 amino acids. CDR3 residues: CASSLLTGRQDTQYF. CDR3 nucleotides: TGCGCCAGCAGCTTGTTAACAGGGCGTCAGGATACGCAGTATTTT.

V usage is TRBV5-6 and J usage is TRBJ1-2, with 9 bases matching TRBD1. This CDR3 spans 14 amino acids. Trimming cost V 3 bases and J 8 bases; bases outside gene matches: 8. Per the germline V gene, CDR1 is SGHDT and CDR2 is YYEEEE. CDR3 amino acids: CASSYGTGKEGYTF. The CDR3 nucleotides are TGTGCCAGCAGCTACGGGACAGGGAAAGAAGGCTACACCTTC.

This clonotype was seen only a few times. The chain uses TRBV28 and TRBJ2-4; TRBD2 is a possible D gene (6 bases). V was pared by 8 bases and J by 6 bases, with 20 bases between. This CDR3 has 15 amino acids. The germline V gene encodes CDR1 MDHEN and CDR2 SYDVKM. The CDR3 loop reads CASHMEGRGANIQYF. CDR3 coding DNA: TGTGCCAGCCATATGGAGGGACGGGGAGCAAACATTCAGTACTTC.

V usage is TRBV11-3 and J usage is TRBJ2-1; 8 bases align to TRBD1. This CDR3 region has 16 residues. V dropped 4 bases and J dropped 7; count of bases not matched to a gene: 12. The V gene's germline CDR1 is SGHNT and CDR2 YENEEA. CDR3 amino acids: CASSWNSGQAGNEQFF. The CDR3 DNA follows: TGTGCCAGCAGCTGGAACTCGGGACAGGCGGGAAATGAGCAGTTCTTC.

This clonotype was seen a few times. DNA of the CDR3: TGCGCCAGCAGCCGATCTAGCGGGCCAAACAATGAGCAGTTCTTC. It specifies CASSRSSGPNNEQFF. The J gene is TRBJ2-1, the V gene TRBV4-3, with 8 nucleotides matching TRBD2. Trimming cost V 4 bases and J 5 bases; bases outside gene matches: 7. CDR1 and CDR2 (germline): LGHNA, YSLEER. The CDR3 covers 15 residues.

This chain connects TRBV6-5 to TRBJ1-2; 8 bases agree with TRBD1. The ends lost 6 bases at V and 8 bases at J; junction bases unmatched: 8. The CDR3 covers 13 residues. CDR1 and CDR2 from the germline V gene are MNHEY and SVGAGI. The CDR3 sequence is CASRFDRGDGYTF. Here the CDR3 DNA reads TGTGCCAGCAGGTTCGACAGGGGTGACGGCTACACCTTC.

This clonotype has a count of ten or more. The chain couples TRBV19 to TRBJ2-1, with no clear D. This CDR3 is 13 amino acids long. Per the germline V gene, CDR1 is LNHDA and CDR2 is SQIVND (reference sequence). Trimming pared 5 bases from V and 10 bases from J, leaving 15 bases between. The DNA for the CDR3 is TGTGCCAGTAGTTTGGTCACGGTTGGGGAGCAGTTCTTC. Its protein is CASSLVTVGEQFF. Full variable domain (remainder filled in from reference TRBV19 and TRBJ2-1): DGGITQSPKYLFRKEGQNVTLSCEQNLNHDAMYWYRQDPGQGLRLIYYSQIVNDFQKGDIAEGYSVSREKKESFPLTVTSAQKNPTAFYLCASSLVTVGEQFFGPGTRLTVL.

This clonotype has more than one count but fewer than ten. The CDR3 coding sequence is TGTGCCAGCAGCTTCTTAGCAACTAATGGAGAGCAGTTCTTC. Translated, it gives CASSFLATNGEQFF. The rearrangement joins TRBV7-9 to TRBJ2-1, with D unresolved. Germline V lookup: CDR1 SEHNR, CDR2 FQNEAQ (reference sequence). This CDR3 spans 14 amino acids. V lost 3 bases and J lost 10, with 16 bases in between.

The chain uses TRBV6-1 and TRBJ1-2, with D uncertain. Trimming took 6 bases from V and 5 from J, leaving 19 bases between them. Germline CDR1 reads MNHNS; CDR2 reads SASEGT. The CDR3 has 15 amino acids. CDR3 sequence (DNA): TGTGCCAGCAGGTATCGTTTGTTGGCAGTTTATGGCTACACCTTC. Encoded protein: CASRYRLLAVYGYTF.

At least ten counts were recorded for this clonotype. This chain uses TRBV7-8 with TRBJ1-1; no clear D. The length of the CDR3 is 12 residues. Germline CDR1 is SGHVS and CDR2 is FQNEAQ. Trimming stripped 4 bases from V and 2 bases from J, with 5 bases between. CDR3 loop: CASSWENTEAFF. The CDR3 DNA reads TGTGCCAGCAGCTGGGAAAACACTGAAGCTTTCTTT.

The DNA for the CDR3 is TGTGCCACCAGCAGATCGGGGACGGACTACGAGCAGTACTTC. Residues: CATSRSGTDYEQYF. The genes are TRBV15 and TRBJ2-7; D possibly matches TRBD1 or TRBD2 (5 bases each). Trimming stripped 2 bases from V and 3 bases from J, with 11 bases between. The germline CDR1 and CDR2 sequences are LNHNV and YYDKDF (reference sequence). There are 14 residues in the CDR3.

In this sample, this clonotype turned up a few times. The chain joins TRBV29-1 to TRBJ2-2; 12 bases line up with TRBD2. The junction had 6 bases not matched to a gene; V was cut back by 7 bases and J by 6 bases. The V gene's germline CDR1 is SQVTM and CDR2 ANQGSEA. This CDR3 contains 14 residues. DNA of the CDR3: TGCAGCGGGGAAGGACTAGCGGGGTCCGGGGAGCTGTTTTTT. As protein: CSGEGLAGSGELFF.

The V call is TRBV20-1, the J call TRBJ2-7; 11 positions agree with TRBD2. Trimming took 6 bases from V and 3 from J; bases not matched to a gene: 10. Germline V lookup: CDR1 DFQATT, CDR2 SNEGSKA (reference sequence). The length of the CDR3 is 15 residues. This CDR3 reads CSAAVSGRADYEQYF. CDR3 nucleotide sequence: TGCAGTGCCGCTGTTAGCGGGAGGGCCGACTACGAGCAGTACTTC.

This clonotype occurred many times. The chain couples TRBV28 to TRBJ2-3; either TRBD1 or TRBD2 may fit D (5 bases each). The CDR3 extends over 16 amino acids. Germline V gene sequence: CDR1 MDHEN, CDR2 SYDVKM. V was pared by 2 bases and J by 6 bases, with 18 bases between. CDR3 sequence: CASSLRGRGVHDTQYF. In DNA, the CDR3 is TGTGCCAGCAGTTTAAGAGGGAGAGGGGTACACGATACGCAGTATTTT.

This clonotype has more than one count but fewer than ten. The rearrangement links TRBV11-2 to TRBJ2-1; D is perhaps TRBD1 or TRBD2 (6 bases each). Between the trimmed V and J ends, which lost 7 bases and 2 bases, there was a span of 12 bases. The germline CDR1 and CDR2 sequences are SGHAT and FQNNGV. CDR3 length equals 14 residues. CDR3 bases: TGTGCCAGCACACTGGGGGGCCCCTACAATGAGCAGTTCTTC. Encoded protein: CASTLGGPYNEQFF.

This clonotype was counted between two and nine times. J is TRBJ2-5 and V is TRBV7-2; TRBD2 matches at 7 bases. This CDR3 is built from 15 residues. The germline CDR1 and CDR2 sequences are SGHTA and FQGNSA. V shed 4 bases, J shed 1 base, and the junction held 6 bases outside the gene matches. CDR3: CASSSASGLQETQYF. The CDR3 nucleotides are TGTGCCAGCAGCTCTGCTAGCGGACTCCAAGAGACCCAGTACTTC.

This clonotype was counted ten times or more. This rearrangement joins TRBV10-3 to TRBJ2-7, with D tentatively TRBD1 (6 bases). The CDR3 has 15 amino acids. Trimming removed 0 bases from V and 5 bases from J, with 14 bases in between. CDR1 ENHRY and CDR2 SYGVKD come from the germline V gene. DNA for the CDR3: TGTGCCATCAGTGAGTCGACGAGCCAGGGGAACGAGCAGTACTTC. Its protein is CAISESTSQGNEQYF.

This clonotype occurred a few times. The chain joins TRBV4-1 to TRBJ2-5; D is uncertain. Germline lookup yields CDR1 MGHRA and CDR2 YSYEKL. The CDR3 runs 16 residues. V lost 1 base and J 5 bases, leaving 17 bases between the germline ends. The CDR3 protein is CASSQVVSKGWETQYF. CDR3 in DNA: TGCGCCAGCAGCCAAGTGGTTTCGAAGGGTTGGGAGACCCAGTACTTC.

This clonotype was found many times. The chain is built from TRBV7-9 and TRBJ1-6; D might be TRBD1 (6 bases). Trimming took 3 bases from V and 9 from J, leaving 15 bases between them. Germline V lookup: CDR1 SEHNR, CDR2 FQNEAQ (reference sequence). This CDR3 region has 15 residues. CDR3 in DNA: TGTGCCAGCAGCTTGGGAACCGTACAGGGTTCACCCCTCCACTTT. This codes for CASSLGTVQGSPLHF.

This sequence joins TRBV6-2 or TRBV6-3 and TRBJ2-2; D is uncertain. The V end was cut by 3 bases, the J end by 9 bases, with 8 bases between. The CDR3 has 12 residues. Germline V gene data show CDR1 as MNHEY and CDR2 as SVGEGT. CDR3 bases: TGTGCCAGCAGTTATAATGTCCGGGAGCTGTTTTTT. Translating gives CASSYNVRELFF.

V and J are TRBV7-9 and TRBJ2-7; D is unclear. The CDR3 length is 12 residues. The V gene's germline CDR1 is SEHNR and CDR2 FQNEAQ (reference sequence). V was cut by 3 bases and J by 5 bases, with 8 bases left in between. The CDR3 loop is CASSFNRNEQYF. The CDR3 DNA sequence: TGTGCCAGCAGCTTCAATCGAAACGAGCAGTACTTC.

In its sample, this clonotype was seen a few times. The genes are TRBV29-1 and TRBJ2-3; D perhaps matches TRBD1 (6 bases). The CDR3 totals 13 residues. The ends were cut back, 5 bases at V and 2 bases at J, with 11 bases in the middle. Germline V gives CDR1 SQVTM, CDR2 ANQGSEA. CDR3 coding DNA: TGCAGCGTTTGGACAGAGACCACAGATACGCAGTATTTT. Its translation: CSVWTETTDTQYF.

Many counts were recorded for this clonotype. The CDR3 bases are TGTGCCAGTAGTATAGGAGGGACTGGGGCCAACGTCCTGACTTTC. It specifies CASSIGGTGANVLTF. V gene TRBV19 combines with J gene TRBJ2-6; perhaps TRBD2 as D (5 bases). CDR3 length equals 15 residues. Germline V CDR1 and CDR2: LNHDA, SQIVND (reference sequence). Trimming cost V 1 base and J 2 bases, with 6 bases left between them.

This clonotype came up many times. J is TRBJ2-1 and V is TRBV12-3 or TRBV12-4, with D perhaps matching TRBD2 (5 bases). The length of the CDR3 is 15 residues. Between the trimmed V and J ends, which lost 3 bases and 9 bases, there was a span of 18 bases. The CDR3 nucleotides read TGTGCCAGCAGTTTCCAGGACGGGGTCGTGGTTGAGCAGTTCTTC. Translated, it gives CASSFQDGVVVEQFF.

The chain carries TRBV6-2 or TRBV6-3 and TRBJ1-5; D is unresolved. CDR1 and CDR2 from the germline V gene are MNHEY and SVGEGT. The CDR3 spans 11 residues. Deletions cut 6 bases from V and 9 bases from J, with 9 bases between. CDR3 sequence (DNA): TGTGCCAGCAGCCTACCGGGGCCCCAGCATTTT. It encodes CASSLPGPQHF.